This passage covers 7 T cell receptor beta chains from one sample sequenced in a study of blood T cell repertoires in COVID-19. TCRdb's table, derived via immunoSEQ multiplex PCR, lists solely in-frame clones and lacks some. The table lists about 390,000 clones, around nine tenths of them singletons. The sequenced material came from PBMCs or T cells enriched from blood (not recorded which). All receptors come from a woman aged 45-59 years who had recovered from COVID-19.

The chain links TRBV2 to TRBJ1-6; D is unresolved. The V gene lost 9 bases and the J gene lost 10 bases, with 25 bases spanning the gap. This CDR3 has 16 residues. Germline V gene lookup returns CDR1 SNHLY and CDR2 FYNNEI. The CDR3 loop reads CASVSFSGMYGSPLHF. Written as DNA, the CDR3 is TGTGCCAGTGTCTCTTTTTCGGGGATGTATGGATCACCCCTCCACTTT. Variable domain in full (rest from reference TRBV2 and TRBJ1-6): EPEVTQTPSHQVTQMGQEVILRCVPISNHLYFYWYRQILGQKVEFLVSFYNNEISEKSEIFDDQFSVERPDGSNFTLKIRSTKLEDSAMYFCASVSFSGMYGSPLHFGNGTRLTVT.

The chain recombines TRBV5-1 with TRBJ2-1; D unresolved. Per the germline V gene, CDR1 is SGHRS and CDR2 is YFSETQ. Trimming shortened V by 0 bases and J by 10 bases, and 11 bases separated the two germline ends. The CDR3 runs 13 residues. The CDR3 bases are TGCGCCAGCAGCTTGGAGGTGGGCAGGGAGCAGTTCTTC. Its translation: CASSLEVGREQFF.

This clone was recorded only once. V and J are TRBV27 and TRBJ1-2; 8 positions match TRBD1. V was pared by 4 bases and J by 5 bases, with 12 bases of the junction left unmatched. Germline-derived CDR1 and CDR2 are MNHEY and SMNVEV (reference sequence). This CDR3 region has 16 residues. In DNA form, the CDR3 reads TGTGCCAGCAGTTCCCGGACAGGGAGGGGTCCTTATGGCTACACCTTC. Its translation is CASSSRTGRGPYGYTF.

The chain carries TRBV4-3 and TRBJ2-1; TRBD2 matches 8 bases. CDR3 length: 16 residues. Germline values: CDR1 LGHNA, CDR2 YSLEER. V dropped 0 bases and J dropped 3; count of bases not matched to a gene: 4. The CDR3 DNA sequence: TGCGCCAGCAGCCAAGATTTCCGGGGGGGCTACAATGAGCAGTTCTTC. Its translation: CASSQDFRGGYNEQFF.

This clone was recorded only once. The CDR3 spells CASSSTGVAEAFF. The CDR3 DNA reads TGTGCCAGCAGTTCAACAGGGGTAGCTGAAGCTTTCTTT. The chain couples TRBV28 to TRBJ1-1; 7 nucleotides match TRBD1. CDR1 is MDHEN, CDR2 SYDVKM, per germline. The V and J ends lost 4 bases and 6 bases, in that order; junction bases with no gene match: 5. The CDR3 is 13 amino acids.

J is TRBJ1-4 and V is TRBV6-2 or TRBV6-3; 8 bases are shared with TRBD1. Germline-derived CDR1 and CDR2 are MNHEY and SVGEGT. V dropped 4 bases and J dropped 5; count of bases not matched to a gene: 0. The CDR3 length is 13 residues. CDR3 nucleotides: TGTGCCAGCAGTTGGGACAGGAATGAAAAACTGTTTTTT. It translates to CASSWDRNEKLFF.

The rearrangement links TRBV13 to TRBJ1-1; no reliable D call. The CDR3 covers 11 residues. V was clipped by 3 bases and J by 10 bases, with 9 bases between them. Germline CDR1 PRHDT, CDR2 FYEKMQ (reference sequence). The CDR3 DNA is TGTGCCAGCAGCTTTAATCGGGTAGCTTTCTTT. It yields the protein CASSFNRVAFF.